This T cell receptor (beta chain) was sequenced for a study of blood T cell repertoires in COVID-19. The overall study: The analysed material was cDNA or gDNA that came from T cells, B-cell-depleted T cells, or PBMCs.

Seattle's enrolled individuals joined amid active infection and were then monitored longitudinally. In the original analysis: Amplification of reference gene primers was used by the study to estimate nucleated cell counts. This table comes from immunoSEQ multiplex PCR, and its TCRdb copy is limited to in-frame clones, with some not included. D and trimming were read from the DNA, whereas the V and J calls and clone size are those reported in that table. Among 100,000 to 150,000 clones listed, 81% were seen once. CDR1 is SNHLY, CDR2 FYNNEI, per germline. The CDR3 is 12 residues long. The trim removed 7 bases at V and 7 bases at J, leaving 6 bases unmatched.

The genes are TRBV2 and TRBJ2-7, with TRBD1 identical over 8 bases. Sequenced input: peripheral blood. The TCR originated in a man aged 25-45 years with COVID-19, enrolled during active disease. CDR3 amino acids: CASTNRGKEQYF. DNA for the CDR3: TGTGCCAGCACCAACAGGGGGAAAGAGCAGTACTTC.